This TCR beta chain comes out of a study of T cell responses to AZD1222 COVID-19 vaccine. Whole-study results and caveats: Spike-spanning, vaccine-associated CD4 TCRs were dominant at 160-218 and 743-854. Rises in breadth and depth of Spike-specific TCRs came after two AZD1222 doses. Donors, mostly white British, included more females; clonal diversity was possibly underestimated.

On this clone itself: Its antigen is as yet unknown.

Sequencing used immunoSEQ multiplex PCR; TCRdb keeps in-frame clones, though not all of them. The sample comprises around 140,000 clones, approximately 90% of which are singletons, and approximately 3.7% rests with the top ten. This CDR3 has 15 amino acids. The germline V gene encodes CDR1 SEHNR and CDR2 FQNEAQ (reference sequence). Losses at the gene ends were 1 base for V and 10 bases for J; bases not matched to a gene: 10. The V call is TRBV7-9, the J call TRBJ2-1; 7 positions agree with TRBD2. This specimen was peripheral blood, taken 28 days after the second AZD1222 dose. This clonotype was obtained from an adult who received the AZD1222 COVID-19 vaccine. The CDR3, as DNA: TGTGCCAGCAGCTTAGGGACTAGGCCCTCGGAAGAGCAGTTCTTC. Amino acid sequence: CASSLGTRPSEEQFF.